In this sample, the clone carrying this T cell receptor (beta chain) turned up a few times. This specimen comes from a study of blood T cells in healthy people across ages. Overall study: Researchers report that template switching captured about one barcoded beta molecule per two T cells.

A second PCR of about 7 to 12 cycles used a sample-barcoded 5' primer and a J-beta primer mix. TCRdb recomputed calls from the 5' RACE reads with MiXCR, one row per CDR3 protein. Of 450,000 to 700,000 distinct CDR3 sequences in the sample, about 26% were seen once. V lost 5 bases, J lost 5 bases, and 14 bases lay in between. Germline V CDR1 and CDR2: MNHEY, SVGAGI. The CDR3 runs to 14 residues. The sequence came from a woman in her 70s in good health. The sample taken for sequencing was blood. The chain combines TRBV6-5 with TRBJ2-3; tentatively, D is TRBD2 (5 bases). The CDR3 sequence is CASSLARLGDTQYF. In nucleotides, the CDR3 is TGTGCCAGCAGTCTAGCCCGTCTGGGAGATACGCAGTATTTT.